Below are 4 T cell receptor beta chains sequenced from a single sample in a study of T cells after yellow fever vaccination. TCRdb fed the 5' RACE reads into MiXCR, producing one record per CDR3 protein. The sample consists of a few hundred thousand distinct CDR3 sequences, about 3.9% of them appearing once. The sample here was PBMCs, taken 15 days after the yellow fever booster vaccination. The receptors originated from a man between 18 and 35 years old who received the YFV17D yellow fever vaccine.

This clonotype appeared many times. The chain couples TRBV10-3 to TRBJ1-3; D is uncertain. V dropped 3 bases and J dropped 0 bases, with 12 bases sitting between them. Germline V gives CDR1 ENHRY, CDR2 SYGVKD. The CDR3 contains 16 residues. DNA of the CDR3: TGTGCCATCAGTGACCGCACGACGGGCTCTGGAAACACCATATATTTT. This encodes CAISDRTTGSGNTIYF.

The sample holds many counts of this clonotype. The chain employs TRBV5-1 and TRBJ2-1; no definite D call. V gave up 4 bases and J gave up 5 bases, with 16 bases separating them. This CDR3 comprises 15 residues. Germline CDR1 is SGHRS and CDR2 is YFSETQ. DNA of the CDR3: TGCGCCAGCAGCACCCAGTCTCAACGGGACAATGAGCAGTTCTTC. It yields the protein CASSTQSQRDNEQFF.

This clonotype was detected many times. The CDR3 region is CASSLGGTGGKYYGYTF. The CDR3 nucleotides read TGTGCCAGCAGCTTGGGGGGAACAGGGGGGAAATACTATGGCTACACCTTC. The genes are TRBV7-8 and TRBJ1-2, with 8 bases matching TRBD1. Losses at the gene ends were 3 bases for V and 3 bases for J; bases not matched to a gene: 12. CDR1 and CDR2 from the germline V gene are SGHVS and FQNEAQ. The CDR3 consists of 17 residues.

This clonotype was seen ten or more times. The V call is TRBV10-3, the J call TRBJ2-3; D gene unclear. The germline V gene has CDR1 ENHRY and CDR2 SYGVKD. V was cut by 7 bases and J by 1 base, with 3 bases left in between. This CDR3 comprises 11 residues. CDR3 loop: CAIKRTDTQYF. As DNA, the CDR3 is TGTGCCATCAAGCGCACAGATACGCAGTATTTT.